This T cell receptor (beta chain) comes out of a study of a mutant IDH1 vaccine in newly diagnosed glioma. Study information: Vaccines were first given 4-6 weeks after radiotherapy alone, or with temozolomide cycles. Patients were pretreated with radiotherapy, temozolomide, or both, mostly both. Broader study findings: Most patients, 90% to 95%, showed vaccine-induced immune responses.

The CDR3 totals 15 residues. From germline, CDR1 is SEHNR and CDR2 FQNEAQ (reference sequence). The V and J ends lost 1 base and 5 bases, in that order; junction bases with no gene match: 7. With respect to this clone: Its specificity is not known.

The sample's time point: week 5, during vaccination. All doses held 300 ug of mutant IDH1 20-mer peptide, with topical imiquimod. This table comes from immunoSEQ multiplex PCR, and its TCRdb copy is limited to in-frame clones, with some not included. The sample consists of tens of thousands of clones, 80% to 90% of them appearing once. Material: PBMCs, obtained from a glioma patient whose treatment included an IDH1 peptide vaccine. The source is a man aged 35 to 55 with glioma. This sequence joins TRBV7-9 and TRBJ1-2; 7 bases fit TRBD1. The CDR3 sequence: CASSLGDRDLYGYTF. CDR3 nucleotides: TGTGCCAGCAGCTTAGGGGACAGAGATTTGTATGGCTACACCTTC.